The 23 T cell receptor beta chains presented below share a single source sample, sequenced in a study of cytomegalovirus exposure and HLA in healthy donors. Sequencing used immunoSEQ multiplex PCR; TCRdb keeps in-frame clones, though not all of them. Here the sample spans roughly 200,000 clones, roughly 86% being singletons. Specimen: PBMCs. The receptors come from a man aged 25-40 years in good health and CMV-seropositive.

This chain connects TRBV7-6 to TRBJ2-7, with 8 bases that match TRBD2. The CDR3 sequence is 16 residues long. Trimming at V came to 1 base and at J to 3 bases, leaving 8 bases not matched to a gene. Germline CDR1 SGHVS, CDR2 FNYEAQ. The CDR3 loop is CASSLGAGGENYEQYF. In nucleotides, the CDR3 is TGTGCCAGCAGCTTAGGGGCCGGGGGGGAGAACTACGAGCAGTACTTC.

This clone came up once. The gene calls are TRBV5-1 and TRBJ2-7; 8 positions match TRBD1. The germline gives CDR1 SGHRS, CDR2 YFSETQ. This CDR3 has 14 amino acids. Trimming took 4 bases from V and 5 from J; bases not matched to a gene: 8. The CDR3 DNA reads TGCGCCAGCAGCCCCGGACAGGGACCCCACGAGCAGTACTTC. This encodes CASSPGQGPHEQYF.

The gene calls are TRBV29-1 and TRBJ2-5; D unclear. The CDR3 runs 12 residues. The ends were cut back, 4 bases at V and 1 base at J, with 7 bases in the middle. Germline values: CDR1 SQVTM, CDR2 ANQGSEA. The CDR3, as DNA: TGCAGCGTTGGGAGCTTCCAAGAGACCCAGTACTTC. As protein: CSVGSFQETQYF.

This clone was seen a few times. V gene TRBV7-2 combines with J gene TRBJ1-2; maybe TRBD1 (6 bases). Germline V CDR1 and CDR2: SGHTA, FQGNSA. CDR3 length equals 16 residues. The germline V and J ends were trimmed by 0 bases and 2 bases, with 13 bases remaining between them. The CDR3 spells CASSLAPVGANYGYTF. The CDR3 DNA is TGTGCCAGCAGCTTAGCCCCGGTGGGGGCCAACTATGGCTACACCTTC.

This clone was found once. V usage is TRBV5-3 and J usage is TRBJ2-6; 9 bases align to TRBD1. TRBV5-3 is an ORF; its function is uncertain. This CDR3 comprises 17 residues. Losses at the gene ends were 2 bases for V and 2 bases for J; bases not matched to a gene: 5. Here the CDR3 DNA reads TGTGCCAGAAGCTTCTGGACAGGGGAAACTGGGGCCAACGTCCTGACTTTC. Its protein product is CARSFWTGETGANVLTF.

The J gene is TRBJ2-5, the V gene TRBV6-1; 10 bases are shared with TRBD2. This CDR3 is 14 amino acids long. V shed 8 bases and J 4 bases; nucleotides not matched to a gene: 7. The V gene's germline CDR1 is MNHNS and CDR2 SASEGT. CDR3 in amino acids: CASLQGLASETQYF. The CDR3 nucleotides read TGTGCCAGCCTTCAGGGACTAGCGTCAGAGACCCAGTACTTC.

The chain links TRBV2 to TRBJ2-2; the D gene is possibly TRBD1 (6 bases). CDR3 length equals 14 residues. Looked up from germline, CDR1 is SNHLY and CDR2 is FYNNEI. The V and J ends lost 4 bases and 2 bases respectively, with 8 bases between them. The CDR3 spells CASSARGNTGELFF. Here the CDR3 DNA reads TGTGCCAGCAGTGCCAGGGGCAACACCGGGGAGCTGTTTTTT.

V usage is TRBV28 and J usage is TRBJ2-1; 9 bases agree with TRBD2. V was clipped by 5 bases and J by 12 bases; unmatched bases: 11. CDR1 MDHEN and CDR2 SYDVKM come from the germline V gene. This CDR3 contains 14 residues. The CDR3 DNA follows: TGTGCCAGCAGTCAGGTAGCGGGAGCCCGGGGGCAGTTCTTC. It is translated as CASSQVAGARGQFF.

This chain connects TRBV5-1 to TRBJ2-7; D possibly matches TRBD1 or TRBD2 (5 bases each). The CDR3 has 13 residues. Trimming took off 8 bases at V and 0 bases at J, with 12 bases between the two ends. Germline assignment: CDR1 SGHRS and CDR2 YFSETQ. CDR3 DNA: TGCGCCAGTGCATCCGGGACCTCCTACGAGCAGTACTTC. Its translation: CASASGTSYEQYF.

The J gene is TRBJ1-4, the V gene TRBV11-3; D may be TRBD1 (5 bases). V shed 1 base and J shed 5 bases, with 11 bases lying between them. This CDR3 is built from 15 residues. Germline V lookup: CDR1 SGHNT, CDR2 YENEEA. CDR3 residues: CASSLGDGPNEKLFF. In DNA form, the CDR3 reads TGTGCCAGCAGCTTAGGGGACGGTCCGAATGAAAAACTGTTTTTT.

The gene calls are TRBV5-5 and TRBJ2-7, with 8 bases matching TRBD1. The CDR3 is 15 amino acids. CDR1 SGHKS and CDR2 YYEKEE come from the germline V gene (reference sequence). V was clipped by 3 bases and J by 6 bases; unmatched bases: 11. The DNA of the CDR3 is TGTGCCAGCAGCTGGACAGGGACGGAATTCGGCGAGCAGTACTTC. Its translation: CASSWTGTEFGEQYF. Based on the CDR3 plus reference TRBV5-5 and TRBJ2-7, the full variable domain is DAGVTQSPTHLIKTRGQQVTLRCSPISGHKSVSWYQQVLGQGPQFIFQYYEKEERGRGNFPDRFSARQFPNYSSELNVNALLLGDSALYLCASSWTGTEFGEQYFGPGTRLTVT.

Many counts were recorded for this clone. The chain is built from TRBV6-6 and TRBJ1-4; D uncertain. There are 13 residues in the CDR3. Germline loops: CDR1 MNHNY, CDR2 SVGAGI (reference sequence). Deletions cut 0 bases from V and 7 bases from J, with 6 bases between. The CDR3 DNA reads TGTGCCAGCAGTTACTCGCTGGGTGAAAAACTGTTTTTT. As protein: CASSYSLGEKLFF.

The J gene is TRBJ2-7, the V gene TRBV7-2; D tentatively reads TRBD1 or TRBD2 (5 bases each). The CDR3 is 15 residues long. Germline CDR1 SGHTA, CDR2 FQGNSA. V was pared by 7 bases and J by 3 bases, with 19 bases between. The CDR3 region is CASNLGWGSRYEQYF. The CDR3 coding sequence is TGTGCCAGCAACCTAGGGTGGGGGTCCCGCTACGAGCAGTACTTC.

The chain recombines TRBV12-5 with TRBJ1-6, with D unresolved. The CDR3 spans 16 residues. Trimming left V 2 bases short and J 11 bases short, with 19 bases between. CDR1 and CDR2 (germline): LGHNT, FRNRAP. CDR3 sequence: CASGLLSGVLRAPLHF. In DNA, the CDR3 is TGTGCTAGTGGTTTGCTCTCCGGGGTCCTTAGGGCACCCCTCCACTTT.

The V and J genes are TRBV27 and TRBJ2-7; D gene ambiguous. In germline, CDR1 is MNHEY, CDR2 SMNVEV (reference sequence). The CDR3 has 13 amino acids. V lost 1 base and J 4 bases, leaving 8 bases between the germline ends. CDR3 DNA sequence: TGTGCCAGCAGTTTATTACCGACTTACGAGCAGTACTTC. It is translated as CASSLLPTYEQYF.

The CDR3 loop reads CATSRDRVSGSISYEQYF. The DNA of the CDR3 is TGTGCCACCAGCAGAGATCGGGTTAGCGGGAGCATCTCCTACGAGCAGTACTTC. This rearrangement joins TRBV15 to TRBJ2-7; 9 bases line up with TRBD2. The CDR3 totals 18 residues. V was pared by 0 bases and J by 0 bases, with 9 bases of the junction left unmatched. Germline assignment: CDR1 LNHNV and CDR2 YYDKDF (reference sequence). Full variable domain (outside the CDR3, taken from reference TRBV15 and TRBJ2-7): DAMVIQNPRYQVTQFGKPVTLSCSQTLNHNVMYWYQQKSSQAPKLLFHYYDKDFNNEADTPDNFQSRRPNTSFCFLDIRSPGLGDTAMYLCATSRDRVSGSISYEQYFGPGTRLTVT.

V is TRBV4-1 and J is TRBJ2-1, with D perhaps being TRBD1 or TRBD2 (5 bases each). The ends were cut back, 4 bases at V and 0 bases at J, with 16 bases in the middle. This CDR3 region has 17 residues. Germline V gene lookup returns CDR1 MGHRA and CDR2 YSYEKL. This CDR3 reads CASSRRDGISSYNEQFF. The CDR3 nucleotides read TGCGCCAGCAGCCGCCGGGACGGAATTAGCTCCTACAATGAGCAGTTCTTC.

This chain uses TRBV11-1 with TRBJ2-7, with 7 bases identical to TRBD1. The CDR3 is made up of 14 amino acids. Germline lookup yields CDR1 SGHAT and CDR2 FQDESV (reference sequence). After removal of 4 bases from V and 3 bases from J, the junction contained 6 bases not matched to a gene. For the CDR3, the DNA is TGTGCCAGCAGCTCAAGGGACAGAGACTACGAGCAGTACTTC. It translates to CASSSRDRDYEQYF. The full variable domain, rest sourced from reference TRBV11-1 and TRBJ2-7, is EAEVAQSPRYKITEKSQAVAFWCDPISGHATLYWYRQILGQGPELLVQFQDESVVDDSQLPKDRFSAERLKGVDSTLKIQPAELGDSAMYLCASSSRDRDYEQYFGPGTRLTVT.

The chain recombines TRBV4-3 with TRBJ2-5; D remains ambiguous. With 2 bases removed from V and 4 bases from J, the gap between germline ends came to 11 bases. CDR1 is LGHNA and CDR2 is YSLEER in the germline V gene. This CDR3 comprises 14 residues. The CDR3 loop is CASSQSWEGETQYF. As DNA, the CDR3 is TGCGCCAGCAGCCAATCCTGGGAAGGAGAGACCCAGTACTTC.

CDR3 loop: CASGVAGVYEQYF. CDR3 sequence (DNA): TGTGCCAGCGGGGTAGCGGGAGTGTACGAGCAGTACTTC. V is TRBV6-1 and J is TRBJ2-7, with TRBD2 matching 9 bases. The CDR3 sequence is 13 residues long. The germline CDR1 and CDR2 sequences are MNHNS and SASEGT. V lost 8 bases and J lost 4; bases outside the gene matches: 6.

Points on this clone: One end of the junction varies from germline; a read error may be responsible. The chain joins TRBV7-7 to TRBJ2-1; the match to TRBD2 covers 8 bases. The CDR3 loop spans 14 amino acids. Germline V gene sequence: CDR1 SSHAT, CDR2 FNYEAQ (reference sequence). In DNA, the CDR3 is TGTGCTAGCAGCTTAGGGACTAGTGGGCATGAGCAGTTCTTC. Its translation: CASSLGTSGHEQFF. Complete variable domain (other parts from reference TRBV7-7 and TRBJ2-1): GAGVSQSPRYKVTKRGQDVTLRCDPISSHATLYWYQQALGQGPEFLTYFNYEAQPDKSGLPSDRFSAERPEGSISTLTIQRTEQRDSAMYRCASSLGTSGHEQFFGPGTRLTVL.

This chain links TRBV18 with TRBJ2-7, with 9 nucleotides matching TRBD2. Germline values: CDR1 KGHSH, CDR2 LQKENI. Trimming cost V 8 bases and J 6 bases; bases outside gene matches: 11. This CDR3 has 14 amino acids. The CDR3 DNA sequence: TGTGCCAGCAAGACTAGCGGTGTCGATCGCGAGCAGTACTTC. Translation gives CASKTSGVDREQYF.

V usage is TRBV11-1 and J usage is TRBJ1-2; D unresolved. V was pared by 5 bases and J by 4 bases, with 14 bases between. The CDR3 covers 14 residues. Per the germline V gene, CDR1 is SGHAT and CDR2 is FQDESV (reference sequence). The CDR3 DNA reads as TGTGCCAGCAGCGAAGGTTACAGATCCTATGGCTACACCTTC. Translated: CASSEGYRSYGYTF.